The 6 T cell receptor beta chains below come from one sample, sequenced in a study of T cells in Graves' hyperthyroidism and ophthalmopathy (dated by TCRdb to between 2018 and 2020). The library came from multiplex PCR. These reads were obtained on an Illumina HiSeq 2000. The TCR beta CDR3 regions were amplified from RNA transcripts. A first-round RT-PCR of the TCR CDR3 used the HTBI primer set with the Qiagen OneStep RT-PCR kit. Using fastp trimming at Q25 and MiXCR clonotype assembly, TCRdb reanalyzed the public sequencing data and kept in-frame beta chains. Records with the same CDR3 protein are collapsed into one entry carrying the most frequent genes and DNA. This sample has nearly 600,000 distinct CDR3 sequences in its table, and about 14% of those were observed once. The leading ten clones occupy 5.8% of the sample. Material: blood. The receptor set was obtained from a woman between 25 and 40 years old with Graves' hyperthyroidism that later progressed to Graves' ophthalmopathy.

The V gene is TRBV18, the J gene TRBJ2-7, with D possibly being TRBD2 (5 bases). Germline V gene lookup returns CDR1 KGHSH and CDR2 LQKENI. This CDR3 is built from 15 residues. V shed 0 bases and J shed 2 bases, with 11 bases lying between them. The DNA of the CDR3 is TGTGCCAGCTCACCACCGGGAGTCGAGACCTACGAGCAGTACTTC. It is translated as CASSPPGVETYEQYF. Combining the CDR3 with reference TRBV18 and TRBJ2-7 gives the whole variable domain NAGVMQNPRHLVRRRGQEARLRCSPMKGHSHVYWYRQLPEEGLKFMVYLQKENIIDESGMPKERFSAEFPKEGPSILRIQQVVRGDSAAYFCASSPPGVETYEQYFGPGTRLTVT.

This clonotype was seen many times. This chain connects TRBV7-9 to TRBJ2-1; 13 positions agree with TRBD2. In germline, CDR1 is SEHNR, CDR2 FQNEAQ (reference sequence). Trimming took 5 bases from V and 8 from J; bases not matched to a gene: 12. This CDR3 is 17 amino acids long. The DNA of the CDR3 is TGTGCCAGCAGCACACGGGGGGGACTAGCGGGAACCGATGAGCAGTTCTTC. Protein sequence: CASSTRGGLAGTDEQFF.

The CDR3 reads CASSESGGLQETQYF. The CDR3, as DNA: TGCGCCAGCAGTGAATCCGGCGGCCTCCAAGAGACCCAGTACTTC. The V gene is TRBV10-1, the J gene TRBJ2-5; D is uncertain. CDR3 size: 15 residues. V was clipped by 3 bases and J by 1 base, with 12 bases between them. In germline, CDR1 is WNHNN, CDR2 SYGVQD (reference sequence).

The table lists this clonotype with many counts. The rearrangement links TRBV28 to TRBJ2-5; 7 bases match TRBD2. The CDR3 extends over 11 amino acids. Germline CDR1 MDHEN, CDR2 SYDVKM. V trimming: 8 bases; J trimming: 7 bases; junction bases outside the gene matches: 4. CDR3 coding DNA: TGTGCCAGCCTAGGCGGGGGGACCCAGTACTTC. Its translation: CASLGGGTQYF.

This rearrangement joins TRBV3-1 to TRBJ1-1; weak D call: TRBD1 (6 bases). The CDR3 covers 14 residues. V lost 0 bases and J lost 7, with 12 bases in between. CDR1 and CDR2 (germline): LGHDT, YNNKEL (reference sequence). The CDR3 region has the DNA TGTGCCAGCAGCCAAGAATCGGGGGCCATTGAAGCTTTCTTT. Translation: CASSQESGAIEAFF. Filled out from reference TRBV3-1 and TRBJ1-1, the complete variable domain reads DTAVSQTPKYLVTQMGNDKSIKCEQNLGHDTMYWYKQDSKKFLKIMFSYNNKELIINETVPNRFSPKSPDKAHLNLHINSLELGDSAVYFCASSQESGAIEAFFGQGTRLTVV.

This clonotype was counted a single time. V is TRBV19 and J is TRBJ2-5; TRBD2 matches at 14 bases. Germline CDR1 LNHDA, CDR2 SQIVND (reference sequence). The length of the CDR3 is 14 residues. The J segment lost 3 bases and the V segment lost 6 bases, leaving 0 bases of the junction unmatched. In DNA form, the CDR3 reads TGTGCCAGTAGGGGACTAGCGGGAGAAGAGACCCAGTACTTC. The encoded protein is CASRGLAGEETQYF.